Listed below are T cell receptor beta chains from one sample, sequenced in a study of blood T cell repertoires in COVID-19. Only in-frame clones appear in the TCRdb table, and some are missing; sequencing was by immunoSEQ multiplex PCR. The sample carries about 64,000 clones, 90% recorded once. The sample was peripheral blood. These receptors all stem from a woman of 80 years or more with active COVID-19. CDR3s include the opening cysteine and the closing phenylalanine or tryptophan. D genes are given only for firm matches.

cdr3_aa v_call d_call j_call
CASSASRGNEQFF TRBV2 NA TRBJ2-1
CASSIAGGSTHEQYF TRBV19 TRBD2 TRBJ2-7
CATLRLAGFGGTDTQYF TRBV27 TRBD2 TRBJ2-3
CASSHEGETYEQYF TRBV4-1 NA TRBJ2-7
CAISEGNREETQYF TRBV10-3 NA TRBJ2-5
CATAAGALTEAFF TRBV24-1 NA TRBJ1-1
CASSQGRGTGELFF TRBV3-1/TRBV3-2 NA TRBJ2-2
CASNQRGDNEQFF TRBV27 TRBD2 TRBJ2-1
CASSRQLEDTQYF TRBV3-1/TRBV3-2 NA TRBJ2-3
CASGKSGGSSYNEQFF TRBV12-5 NA TRBJ2-1
CASSNTGQRSSYNSPLHF TRBV18 NA TRBJ1-6
CASSLGGGAYTDTQYF TRBV7-2 NA TRBJ2-3
CASIERNSPLHF TRBV2 NA TRBJ1-6
CASSSRIYEQYF TRBV7-9 NA TRBJ2-7
CASSPRDRDNEQFF TRBV19 TRBD1 TRBJ2-1
CASSPGTYDEQFF TRBV19 NA TRBJ2-1
CASSPVEIVAGANVLTF TRBV18 NA TRBJ2-6
CASSPGGTGGYTQYF TRBV5-6 TRBD1 TRBJ2-3
CASSRLAGGSETQYF TRBV27 TRBD2 TRBJ2-5
CASSQDKRGYEKNTGELFF TRBV4-1 TRBD2 TRBJ2-2
CASSLGGQGRETQYF TRBV11-2 NA TRBJ2-5
CAISEGTVSNQPQHF TRBV10-3 TRBD1 TRBJ1-5
CASSIELVSGYNEQFF TRBV19 NA TRBJ2-1
CASNRLTGNNEQFF TRBV2 NA TRBJ2-1
CAPRGGSATNYGYTF TRBV7-8 NA TRBJ1-2
CASSPGGQGSGYTF TRBV5-1 TRBD1 TRBJ1-2
CASSSAGGGLGDTQYF TRBV5-4 TRBD2 TRBJ2-3
CASTPGGTPGATQYF TRBV9 NA TRBJ2-3
CASSLRVFQSGRRNTIYF TRBV11-2 NA TRBJ1-3
CASSRTGIGENTIYF TRBV28 NA TRBJ1-3
CASSQGVRDSPLHF TRBV3-1/TRBV3-2 NA TRBJ1-6
CASSDGQGNIQYF TRBV2 NA TRBJ2-4
CASSSGTGKHEKLFF TRBV4-2 TRBD1 TRBJ1-4
CASSQGGQGMLYGYTF TRBV3-1/TRBV3-2 NA TRBJ1-2
CASRIQGGITTEAFF TRBV2 NA TRBJ1-1